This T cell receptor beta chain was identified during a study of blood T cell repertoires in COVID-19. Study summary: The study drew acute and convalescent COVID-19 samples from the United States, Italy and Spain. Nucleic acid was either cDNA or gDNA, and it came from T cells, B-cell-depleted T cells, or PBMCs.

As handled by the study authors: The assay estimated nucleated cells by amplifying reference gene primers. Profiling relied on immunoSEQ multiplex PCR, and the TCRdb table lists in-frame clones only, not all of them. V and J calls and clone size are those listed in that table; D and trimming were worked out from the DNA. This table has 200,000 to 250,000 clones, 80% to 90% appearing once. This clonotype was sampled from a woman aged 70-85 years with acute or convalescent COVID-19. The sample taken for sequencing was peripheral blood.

The CDR3 here is CASSQAGTGTGGYTF. CDR3 DNA: TGCGCCAGCAGCCAGGCCGGGACAGGGACAGGGGGCTACACCTTC. J is TRBJ1-2 and V is TRBV4-1; 9 bases fit TRBD1. V lost 3 bases and J lost 8; bases outside the gene matches: 10. Germline values: CDR1 MGHRA, CDR2 YSYEKL. The CDR3 runs to 15 residues.